This TCR beta chain was captured in a study of shared clonotypes between healthy human individuals. Looking at the study overall: Each donor's CD4 naive and CD4 memory cells filled three plates apiece, CD8 naive two, and CD8 memory one.

There are 15 residues in the CDR3. V was clipped by 2 bases and J by 3 bases, with 13 bases between them. Germline CDR1 is MDHEN and CDR2 is SYDVKM. From CD4+ cells came CD45RA+ naive and CD45RA-negative memory subsets. Genomic DNA (from each subset) was split evenly across several immunoSEQ plates. Generated by immunoSEQ multiplex PCR, the TCRdb table keeps only in-frame clones and is missing some. Of about 2.3 million clones in the sample, under 95% are singletons; the top ten hold 0.37%. The clonotype was recovered from a man aged 18 to 30 in good health. Some clones in this sample may be carry-over from other donors' samples. The chain employs TRBV28 and TRBJ1-1; no clear D. The source material was naive CD4+ T cells from PBMCs. Indicated subset: CD45RA+ positively selected. DNA of the CDR3: TGTGCCAGCAGTTTAGGGGTTGCCCGGGACACTGAAGCTTTCTTT. As protein: CASSLGVARDTEAFF.